These 10 T cell receptor beta chains share one sample of origin, sequenced in a study of blood T cell repertoires in COVID-19. TCRdb's copy holds only in-frame clones and misses some; the assay was immunoSEQ multiplex PCR. The sample contains about 120,000 clones, about nine tenths of which appear only once. The sequenced sample was peripheral blood. The receptor set was obtained from a human donor in a cohort sampled during active COVID-19.

The gene calls are TRBV7-6 and TRBJ2-3, with D perhaps TRBD2 (6 bases). V lost 5 bases, J lost 0 bases, and 21 bases lay in between. The CDR3 length is 18 residues. Germline CDR1 SGHVS, CDR2 FNYEAQ. In DNA form, the CDR3 reads TGTGCCAGCAGCCCCCGTAGCGGAATTACCTTTAGCACAGATACGCAGTATTTT. Translating gives CASSPRSGITFSTDTQYF.

This clone has only one observation. The gene calls are TRBV5-5 and TRBJ2-4; D possibly corresponds to TRBD2 (5 bases). With 3 bases removed from V and 0 bases from J, the gap between germline ends came to 25 bases. The V gene's germline CDR1 is SGHKS and CDR2 YYEKEE (reference sequence). This CDR3 is built from 20 residues. CDR3 loop: CASSSYQNSFGILAKNIQYF. CDR3 sequence (DNA): TGTGCCAGCAGCTCATATCAAAATTCTTTCGGGATACTAGCCAAAAACATTCAGTACTTC.

The CDR3 DNA reads as TGTGCCAGTAGGATACAGGGGAATTCACCCCTCCACTTT. Translated: CASRIQGNSPLHF. The V and J genes are TRBV19 and TRBJ1-6; 7 bases fit TRBD1. The CDR3 has 13 residues. Germline CDR1 reads LNHDA; CDR2 reads SQIVND (reference sequence). V shed 6 bases and J 7 bases; nucleotides not matched to a gene: 3.

V and J are TRBV10-3 and TRBJ1-1; 7 nucleotides match TRBD1. The CDR3 sequence is 16 residues long. Trimming took 3 bases from V and 4 from J; bases not matched to a gene: 11. CDR1 is ENHRY, CDR2 SYGVKD, per germline. CDR3: CAISDLDRAGTTEAFF. The CDR3 DNA follows: TGTGCCATCAGTGACCTCGACAGGGCAGGGACCACTGAAGCTTTCTTT.

This chain uses TRBV11-1 with TRBJ2-1, with TRBD2 matching over 9 bases. CDR1 and CDR2 from the germline V gene are SGHAT and FQDESV (reference sequence). V lost 3 bases to trimming and J lost 1 base; unmatched junction nucleotides: 1. This CDR3 has 15 amino acids. The CDR3 sequence: CASSLGLASYNEQFF. The CDR3 bases are TGTGCCAGCAGCTTGGGACTAGCTTCCTACAATGAGCAGTTCTTC.

This chain links TRBV28 with TRBJ2-7, with 9 bases matching TRBD2. The CDR3 sequence is 15 residues long. V lost 6 bases, J lost 2 bases, and 8 bases stayed unmatched. Germline CDR1 MDHEN, CDR2 SYDVKM. The chain's CDR3 is CASSPRLAGAYEQYF. CDR3 bases: TGTGCCAGCAGCCCGCGATTAGCGGGAGCCTACGAGCAGTACTTC. Using reference TRBV28 and TRBJ2-7 for the parts outside the CDR3, the full variable domain is DVKVTQSSRYLVKRTGEKVFLECVQDMDHENMFWYRQDPGLGLRLIYFSYDVKMKEKGDIPEGYSVSREKKERFSLILESASTNQTSMYLCASSPRLAGAYEQYFGPGTRLTVT.

V and J are TRBV27 and TRBJ2-5, with TRBD1 identical over 7 bases. The V gene's germline CDR1 is MNHEY and CDR2 SMNVEV (reference sequence). V lost 6 bases to trimming and J lost 1 base; unmatched junction nucleotides: 11. This CDR3 is 16 amino acids long. The CDR3 is CASSPPRDSRQETQYF. In DNA form, the CDR3 reads TGTGCCAGCAGCCCGCCCCGGGACAGCCGCCAAGAGACCCAGTACTTC.

The chain has TRBV3-1 (or the pseudogene TRBV3-2) and TRBJ2-7, with D perhaps matching TRBD2 (6 bases). V was clipped by 4 bases and J by 3 bases, with 16 bases between them. The germline V gene encodes CDR1 LGHDT and CDR2 YNNKEL (reference sequence). This CDR3 contains 15 residues. CDR3 protein: CASSPGTPPNYEQYF. As DNA, the CDR3 is TGTGCCAGCAGCCCCGGGACTCCGCCGAACTACGAGCAGTACTTC.

V is TRBV11-1 and J is TRBJ2-3, with 7 bases identical to TRBD2. The germline CDR1 and CDR2 sequences are SGHAT and FQDESV (reference sequence). The trim removed 4 bases at V and 1 base at J, leaving 8 bases unmatched. This CDR3 comprises 16 residues. The CDR3 here is CASSSRGSGGTDTQYF. CDR3 DNA sequence: TGTGCCAGCAGCTCCCGGGGAAGCGGGGGCACAGATACGCAGTATTTT.

This clone occurred once. The rearrangement uses TRBV7-9 and TRBJ2-3, with D perhaps matching TRBD1 (6 bases). Germline-derived CDR1 and CDR2 are SEHNR and FQNEAQ (reference sequence). The CDR3 runs 17 residues. Trimming removed 6 bases at V and 0 bases at J, with 19 bases between. In DNA, the CDR3 is TGTGCCAGCAGTCTAGAATCGGGACACCTAAGCACAGATACGCAGTATTTT. Protein: CASSLESGHLSTDTQYF. Full variable domain (rest looked up from reference TRBV7-9 and TRBJ2-3): DTGVSQNPRHKITKRGQNVTFRCDPISEHNRLYWYRQTLGQGPEFLTYFQNEAQLEKSRLLSDRFSAERPKGSFSTLEIQRTEQGDSAMYLCASSLESGHLSTDTQYFGPGTRLTVL.